This T cell receptor beta chain was retrieved from a study of T cells in Graves' hyperthyroidism and ophthalmopathy. Study outcomes and limitations: Most thyroid-expanded clonotypes above 0.001 were also found in blood. It was a median about 6.5 months before onset that the model predicted ophthalmopathy.

CDR1 and CDR2 (germline): MGHDK, SYGVNS. V shed 2 bases and J shed 4 bases, with 17 bases lying between them. The CDR3 is 16 amino acids. Amplified TCR beta CDR3 regions derived from RNA transcripts. The HTBI set primed first-round TCR CDR3 RT-PCR. TCRdb processed the multiplex PCR reads anew with MiXCR; each CDR3 protein has one entry. Of 560,000 or so distinct CDR3 sequences in the sample, roughly 50% were seen once. This clonotype was counted between two and nine times. Its target is not known. Exclusion of patients followed from uncontrolled infection, other autoimmune disease, pregnancy or lactation. For the diagnoses, clinical symptoms, serum thyroxine and TRAb, thyroid ultrasound and orbital computed tomography were used.

Sequencing was carried out using peripheral blood or thyroid tissue (not recorded which). This sequence originates from a woman between 18 and 30 years old with Graves' hyperthyroidism. This chain joins TRBV25-1 and TRBJ1-2, with D possibly TRBD1 on 6 matching bases. Here the CDR3 DNA reads TGTGCCAGCAGTGAAGGCCTTCAACAGGGACCCTATGGCTACACCTTC. This translates into CASSEGLQQGPYGYTF.